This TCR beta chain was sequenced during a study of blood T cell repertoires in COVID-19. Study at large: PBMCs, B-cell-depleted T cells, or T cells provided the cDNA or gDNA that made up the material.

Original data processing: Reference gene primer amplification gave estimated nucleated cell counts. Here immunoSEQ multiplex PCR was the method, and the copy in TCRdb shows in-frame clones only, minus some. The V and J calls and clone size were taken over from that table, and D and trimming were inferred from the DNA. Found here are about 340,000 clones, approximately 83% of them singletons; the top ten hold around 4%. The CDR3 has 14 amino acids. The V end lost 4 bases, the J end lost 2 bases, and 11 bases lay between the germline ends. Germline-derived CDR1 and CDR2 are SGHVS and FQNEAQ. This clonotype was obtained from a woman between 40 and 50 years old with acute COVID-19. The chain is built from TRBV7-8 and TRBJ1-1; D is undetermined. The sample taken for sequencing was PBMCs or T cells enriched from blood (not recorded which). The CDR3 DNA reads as TGTGCCAGCAGCTATGCTGCAGTAAACACTGAAGCTTTCTTT. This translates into CASSYAAVNTEAFF.